This TCR beta chain was recorded in a study of control samples from healthy donors and cancer patients. The CDR3 has 16 residues. The ends lost 5 bases at V and 3 bases at J; junction bases unmatched: 9. The V gene's germline CDR1 is SEHNR and CDR2 FQNEAQ (reference sequence). The data were produced by immunoSEQ multiplex PCR, yet TCRdb's version contains in-frame clones alone and is incomplete. The sample has 70,000 to 95,000 clones, approximately 93% seen once; the top ten hold roughly 1.2%. The source is a woman aged 35 to 49 with lung cancer. Material for sequencing was PBMCs. The chain is built from TRBV7-9 and TRBJ2-7; 11 nucleotides agree with TRBD2. CDR3 loop: CASSPRLAGNIYEQYF. The CDR3 bases are TGTGCCAGCAGCCCCCGACTAGCGGGGAACATCTACGAGCAGTACTTC. The full variable domain, rest sourced from reference TRBV7-9 and TRBJ2-7, is DTGVSQNPRHKITKRGQNVTFRCDPISEHNRLYWYRQTLGQGPEFLTYFQNEAQLEKSRLLSDRFSAERPKGSFSTLEIQRTEQGDSAMYLCASSPRLAGNIYEQYFGPGTRLTVT.